The clone carrying this T cell receptor beta chain was detected a few times. Its antigen is unidentified. These data originate in a study of glioma-infiltrating T cells after dendritic cell vaccination. Overall study results and limits: The cohort had few patients with full blood and tumor sets.

TCRdb's table, derived via immunoSEQ multiplex PCR, lists solely in-frame clones and lacks some. The sample lists about 38,000 clones, approximately 80% seen once, with approximately 8.4% in the top ten. Trimming took 4 bases from V and 5 from J; bases not matched to a gene: 5. The length of the CDR3 is 15 residues. Germline CDR1 reads MNHEY; CDR2 reads SMNVEV (reference sequence). Fresh-frozen tumor tissue and more than two years of survival data were available for all. This clonotype was sampled from a human donor with glioblastoma. The sequences come from blood, collected before dendritic cell vaccination. The rearrangement joins TRBV27 to TRBJ2-5; 12 bases agree with TRBD2. The CDR3 coding sequence is TGTGCCAGCAGTTACCCCACTAGCGGGGGGGAGACCCAGTACTTC. Amino acid sequence: CASSYPTSGGETQYF.